Listed below are T cell receptor beta chains from one sample, sequenced in a study of T cell repertoires in cytomegalovirus infection. TCRdb ran MiXCR on the reads and lists one entry per CDR3 protein. The table has hundreds of thousands of distinct CDR3 sequences, about 24% seen once. The sample consisted of CD8+ T cells from PBMCs. All receptors derive from a human donor in good health (CMV status not recorded). Some clones in this sample may be carry-over from other donors' samples. Each CDR3 is given with its conserved first and last residue. The order of the fields is D gene, clone size, V gene, J gene, CDR3 protein, CDR3 DNA. A D gene is named only where the DNA matches it firmly. A clone size is listed for some rows: how often the clone was seen (once, few, many), or a class if it is expanded.

D: NA
size: NA
V: TRBV6-5
J: TRBJ2-7
CDR3: CASSHHPYEQYF
DNA: TGTGCCAGCAGCCACCATCCTTACGAGCAGTACTTC

D: TRBD1
size: NA
V: TRBV19
J: TRBJ1-6
CDR3: CASSIWDRVNSPLHF
DNA: TGTGCCAGTAGTATCTGGGACAGGGTTAATTCACCCCTCCACTTT

D: NA
size: NA
V: TRBV12-3/TRBV12-4
J: TRBJ2-1
CDR3: CASSYPGDLHNEQFF
DNA: TGTGCCAGCAGCTACCCGGGGGATTTACACAATGAGCAGTTCTTC

D: TRBD1
size: NA
V: TRBV2
J: TRBJ2-2
CDR3: CASRDPGQGPTGELFF
DNA: TGTGCCAGCAGGGACCCGGGACAGGGCCCCACCGGGGAGCTGTTTTTT

D: NA
size: few
V: TRBV6-5
J: TRBJ1-2
CDR3: CASSSGRNRDYGYTF
DNA: TGTGCCAGCAGCTCCGGACGTAATAGGGACTATGGCTACACCTTC

D: NA
size: NA
V: TRBV5-1
J: TRBJ2-2
CDR3: CASTLNTGELFF
DNA: TGCGCCAGCACCCTTAACACCGGGGAGCTGTTTTTT

D: NA
size: once
V: TRBV7-9
J: TRBJ2-1
CDR3: CASTRGSYNEQFF
DNA: TGTGCCAGCACTAGGGGCTCCTACAATGAGCAGTTCTTC

D: TRBD1
size: few
V: TRBV20-1
J: TRBJ2-7
CDR3: CSARDRGRSYEQYF
DNA: TGCAGTGCCAGGGACAGGGGAAGATCGTACGAGCAGTACTTC

D: NA
size: few
V: TRBV6-6
J: TRBJ1-1
CDR3: CASSLLLRADTEAFF
DNA: TGTGCCAGCAGTCTACTACTCAGGGCGGACACTGAAGCTTTCTTT

D: NA
size: many
V: TRBV7-3
J: TRBJ2-1
CDR3: CASSLTLGSQGEQFF
DNA: TGTGCCAGCAGCTTAACCCTTGGCAGCCAAGGGGAGCAGTTCTTC

D: NA
size: many
V: TRBV4-2
J: TRBJ2-1
CDR3: CASSQDPVDWGAGEQFF
DNA: TGTGCCAGCAGCCAAGACCCAGTGGACTGGGGAGCTGGTGAGCAGTTCTTC

D: NA
size: NA
V: TRBV7-2
J: TRBJ2-1
CDR3: CASSYLPPGSSYNEQFF
DNA: TGTGCCAGCAGCTATCTCCCTCCGGGTAGCTCCTACAATGAGCAGTTCTTC

D: TRBD2
size: once
V: TRBV4-3
J: TRBJ2-1
CDR3: CASSQDRLAGESSYNEQFF
DNA: TGCGCCAGCAGCCAAGATAGACTAGCGGGGGAAAGCTCCTACAATGAGCAGTTCTTC

D: NA
size: NA
V: TRBV14
J: TRBJ1-1
CDR3: CASSQVRYGTEAFF
DNA: TGTGCCAGCAGCCAAGTAAGGTACGGCACTGAAGCTTTCTTT